The text below deals with one TCR beta chain. This clonotype was detected only once. Its target antigen remains unknown. Base qualities are missing; no much larger clone stands one base away. All donors were healthy Caucasians. Three pairs of female monozygotic twins, all aged about 18 to 29 years, made up the twin cohort. CD4+ and CD8+ T cell populations were isolated with positive isolation kits from Invitrogen. This record comes from a study of identical twins (dated by TCRdb to the mid-2010s). Notes on the research overall: TCR alpha and beta repertoires from monozygotic twins, unrelated adults of various ages and cord blood were deep-sequenced to test whether fetal clonotypes persist. To rule out contamination, the twin experiments were replicated at different times with different library preparation protocols. What the research found in general, with its limitations: Abundant cord blood beta clonotypes had fewer insertions, young adult naive repertoires showed a similar but weaker trend, and memory repertoires showed no such trend. In monozygotic twins, out-of-frame TCR alpha sharing was systematically underestimated by recombination models, although the models agreed with sharing between unrelated individuals. Conclusions relied on cross-sectional statistical analysis, since the same donors could not be followed over many years. In beta out-of-frame sequences, excess twin sharing was weaker, because having fewer shared sequences lowered the signal-to-noise ratio. Invariant T cells such as MAIT and iNKT could partly confound zero-insertion analyses, though diverse VJ usage argued against this for most clonotypes. Compared with coincidental sharing between unrelated individuals, out-of-frame TCR alpha sequences shared between twins showed an excess of sequences with low generation probability.

The library was generated by 5' RACE. Data came from an Illumina HiSeq 2000. Template switching introduced a universal primer binding site; the final cDNA contained a unique molecular identifier, enabling accurate counting of TCR cDNA molecules. Specific primers in the conserved constant-segment region were used to synthesize first-strand cDNA for TCR alpha and beta chains. Each cDNA library was double barcoded, with a SMART-Mk sample barcode plus Illumina barcodes, to control for contamination. TruSeq adapter sequences and Illumina sample barcodes were added in two successive PCR steps. The Illumina HiSeq platform was used with custom primers to sequence TCR alpha and beta cDNA libraries. The paper's data handling went like this. MiGEC was used to process raw reads and extract unique molecular identifiers, and MiXCR was used to find CDR3 positions. Recombination models were inferred per individual with the repgenHMM and IGoR tools using an EM algorithm. The tcR package in R was used for shared clonotype analysis, with sharing normalized by the product of cloneset sizes. To study raw recombination free of thymic and clonal selection effects, out-of-frame nonproductive sequences were analyzed. TCRdb reworked the public reads: Q25 trimming with fastp, MiXCR clone assembly, productive beta chains retained. Rows are unified per CDR3 protein, each entry keeping the most common DNA and genes. The V and J calls and clone size are TCRdb's, not the authors'. Here the sample has just over 500,000 distinct CDR3 sequences; 20% to 25% occur a single time. About 0.91% of the sample rests with the top ten.

Per the germline V gene, SNHLY is the CDR1 and FYNNEI is the CDR2. The CDR3 sequence holds 14 residues, the cysteine and phenylalanine included. The DNA shown is the 42-base CDR3, in frame from base 1. The junction carries 17 bases between V and J, which are trimmed by 7 bases and 7 bases respectively. A further study also used this sample, focusing on T cells expressing NK-cell markers. As the second study states: Several donors provided sorted CD3+CD56+NKG2C+, CD3+CD56+NKG2C- and CD3+CD56-NKG2C+ T-cell subsets, whose TCR beta-chain repertoires were profiled. Among the eight sequenced donors, only one was HCMV-seronegative, while the other seven were HCMV-seropositive. To restrict sorting to alphabetaTCR-expressing T cells, an anti-gammadeltaTCR antibody was added in several experiments. In a handful of donors, the dominant CD3+CD56+NKG2C+ clonotypes were among the top 10 CD8+ clonotypes and accounted for about 1.0-7.0% of CD8+ T cells. Those dominant clonotypes were again the most abundant among CD3+CD56-NKG2C+ cells in a few donors, at about 28.3-65%. Whether the expanded NKG2C-expressing T cell clones were specific for HCMV antigens remained unclear. The study sequenced eight donors, all healthy volunteers chosen at random: three men and five women. A commercial ELISA kit detecting HCMV-specific IgG in serum was used to determine HCMV serostatus. MIGEC was used to demultiplex reads and group the reads by UMI, and MiTCR was used to assemble and quantify clonotypes. Only TCR cDNA sequences supported by at least two reads were kept to exclude erroneous sequences. The tcR package was used for downstream repertoire analysis, and clonotypes were matched across fractions by CDR3 nucleotide sequence plus V segment. Antigen specificity was annotated against VDJdb with VDJmatch, allowing one amino acid substitution in CDR3.

The sample taken for sequencing was CD4+ T cells sorted from blood. The receptor comes from a woman aged 18-29 years in good health. Here the chain combines TRBV2 and TRBJ1-5, with the D gene uncertain. The DNA sequence follows: TGTGCCAGCACTGAGGCAGTGCGGGCACAGCCCCAGCATTTT. This sequence encodes CASTEAVRAQPQHF.